The 31 T cell receptor beta chains below were found in one sample sequenced in a study of blood T cell repertoires in COVID-19. Libraries were prepared by immunoSEQ multiplex PCR; TCRdb keeps only in-frame clonotypes and omits some of them. The sample holds roughly 40,000 clones, under 85% seen once. Sample: peripheral blood. The receptor source for this set is a woman of 80 years or more with acute or convalescent COVID-19.

The chain recombines TRBV5-5 with TRBJ1-2; 7 bases line up with TRBD1. CDR3 size: 18 residues. Trimming took 1 base from V and 2 from J; bases not matched to a gene: 14. Per germline, CDR1 SGHKS and CDR2 YYEKEE (reference sequence). This CDR3 reads CASSLQSTGKLKNYGYTF. The DNA for the CDR3 is TGTGCCAGCAGCTTGCAGTCGACAGGGAAACTAAAAAACTATGGCTACACCTTC.

This clone was picked up a small number of times. The chain employs TRBV28 and TRBJ2-2; TRBD2 is a possible D gene (7 bases). This CDR3 spans 18 amino acids. Trimming stripped 3 bases from V and 0 bases from J, with 17 bases between. CDR1 is MDHEN, CDR2 SYDVKM, per germline. CDR3 in amino acids: CASSLASGTNANTGELFF. The CDR3 bases are TGTGCCAGCAGTTTGGCCAGCGGGACAAACGCGAACACCGGGGAGCTGTTTTTT.

This chain connects TRBV7-9 to TRBJ2-1, with TRBD2 matching 11 bases. The CDR3 extends over 18 amino acids. Germline assignment: CDR1 SEHNR and CDR2 FQNEAQ (reference sequence). The V gene end was trimmed by 1 base and the J gene end by 6 bases; junction bases not matched to a gene: 11. CDR3 residues: CASSLEIGSGRAANEQFF. The CDR3 DNA is TGTGCCAGCAGCTTAGAGATCGGTAGCGGGAGGGCCGCCAATGAGCAGTTCTTC.

V and J are TRBV5-4 and TRBJ2-1; tentative D call: TRBD1 (5 bases). V lost 0 bases to trimming and J lost 6 bases, with 10 bases between them. This CDR3 is 14 amino acids long. In germline, CDR1 is SGHNT, CDR2 YYREEE (reference sequence). The CDR3 loop is CASSLVGDSNEQFF. The CDR3 DNA sequence: TGTGCCAGCAGCTTGGTTGGAGACAGCAATGAGCAGTTCTTC.

This rearrangement joins TRBV27 to TRBJ1-3, with D possibly matching TRBD1 (6 bases). V lost 6 bases, J lost 3 bases, and 9 bases lay in between. Germline CDR1 and CDR2: MNHEY and SMNVEV (reference sequence). The CDR3 totals 13 residues. CDR3 amino acids: CASRGGGGNTIYF. DNA of the CDR3: TGTGCCAGCAGGGGAGGGGGTGGAAACACCATATATTTT.

This clone occurred a few times. The V gene is TRBV12-3 or TRBV12-4, the J gene TRBJ2-3; no definite D call. V gave up 5 bases and J gave up 7 bases, with 7 bases separating them. The CDR3 length is 11 residues. Here the CDR3 DNA reads TGTGCCAGCAGTCTTAGCTATACGCAGTATTTT. Amino acids: CASSLSYTQYF.

CDR3 coding DNA: TGTGCCAGCAGCGTCGGGAACACAGATACGCAGTATTTT. This encodes CASSVGNTDTQYF. The chain uses TRBV7-8 and TRBJ2-3; D possibly corresponds to TRBD2 (5 bases). Germline assignment: CDR1 SGHVS and CDR2 FQNEAQ. V lost 5 bases and J lost 2, with 8 bases in between. This CDR3 region has 13 residues.

The genes are TRBV10-1 and TRBJ1-2; D is possibly TRBD1 (5 bases). The CDR3 runs 17 residues. Germline V CDR1 and CDR2: WNHNN, SYGVQD (reference sequence). V dropped 0 bases and J dropped 9 bases, with 23 bases sitting between them. CDR3 region: CASSESSLDTGYSRYTF. For the CDR3, the DNA is TGCGCCAGCAGTGAGTCGTCCTTGGACACCGGTTATAGTCGCTACACCTTC.

The V and J genes are TRBV4-1 and TRBJ1-5; TRBD1 is a possible D gene (6 bases). V lost 3 bases and J lost 3, with 9 bases in between. CDR1 MGHRA and CDR2 YSYEKL come from the germline V gene. The CDR3 totals 14 residues. The CDR3 loop is CASSHRDNNQPQHF. The CDR3 bases are TGCGCCAGCAGCCACCGGGACAACAATCAGCCCCAGCATTTT.

J is TRBJ1-5 and V is TRBV12-3 or TRBV12-4; no definite D call. The length of the CDR3 is 13 residues. Trimming cost V 3 bases and J 7 bases, with 10 bases left between them. The CDR3, as DNA: TGTGCCAGCAGTTTGAGAGCCGAGCAGCCCCAGCATTTT. Protein: CASSLRAEQPQHF.

The chain uses TRBV30 and TRBJ2-7; 12 positions match TRBD2. This CDR3 spans 14 amino acids. V gave up 3 bases and J gave up 5 bases; unmatched junction bases: 5. From germline, CDR1 is GTSNPN and CDR2 SVGIG (reference sequence). The CDR3 reads CAWSLGTSGHEQYF. CDR3 in DNA: TGTGCCTGGAGCCTAGGGACTAGCGGGCACGAGCAGTACTTC. Variable domain in full (rest from reference TRBV30 and TRBJ2-7): SQTIHQWPATLVQPVGSPLSLECTVEGTSNPNLYWYRQAAGRGLQLLFYSVGIGQISSEVPQNLSASRPQDRQFILSSKKLLLSDSGFYLCAWSLGTSGHEQYFGPGTRLTVT.

The chain joins TRBV10-3 to TRBJ2-3, with 7 bases aligning to TRBD1. V shed 6 bases, J shed 2 bases, and the junction held 5 bases outside the gene matches. Per the germline V gene, CDR1 is ENHRY and CDR2 is SYGVKD. The CDR3 is 14 residues long. The DNA of the CDR3 is TGTGCCATCAGGGCTACAGGGGCCACAGATACGCAGTATTTT. Its protein product is CAIRATGATDTQYF.

Written as DNA, the CDR3 is TGTGCCAGCAGTTTGCAGGGATTCGGCTACACCTTC. It is translated as CASSLQGFGYTF. The V and J genes are TRBV12-3 or TRBV12-4 and TRBJ1-2; D is perhaps TRBD1 (5 bases). The CDR3 totals 12 residues. Trimming removed 3 bases from V and 8 bases from J, with 10 bases in between.

A few counts support this clone. The chain links TRBV5-5 to TRBJ1-1; D not certain. CDR3 length: 14 amino acids. Trimming removed 0 bases from V and 1 base from J, with 7 bases in between. Germline CDR1 reads SGHKS; CDR2 reads YYEKEE (reference sequence). CDR3 bases: TGTGCCAGCAGCTTGGATCGGGGGAACACTGAAGCTTTCTTT. This encodes CASSLDRGNTEAFF.

The chain combines TRBV19 with TRBJ1-5, with 7 positions matching TRBD1. J lost 3 bases, V lost 3 bases, and 8 bases had no gene match. Germline values: CDR1 LNHDA, CDR2 SQIVND (reference sequence). The CDR3 consists of 16 residues. The CDR3 region has the DNA TGTGCCAGTAGTATGGTCCCGGGACAGCTCAATCAGCCCCAGCATTTT. Amino acids: CASSMVPGQLNQPQHF.

The chain couples TRBV6-4 to TRBJ2-1; 11 bases line up with TRBD2. The CDR3 totals 15 residues. The V gene end was trimmed by 4 bases and the J gene end by 7 bases; junction bases not matched to a gene: 6. Germline V CDR1 and CDR2: MRHNA, SNTAGT. CDR3: CASSVTSGSWNEQFF. The CDR3 DNA sequence: TGTGCCAGCAGTGTCACTAGCGGGAGTTGGAATGAGCAGTTCTTC.

This rearrangement joins TRBV11-3 to TRBJ1-1; 7 nucleotides line up with TRBD1. The junction had 9 bases not matched to a gene; V was cut back by 5 bases and J by 9 bases. This CDR3 comprises 13 residues. The germline CDR1 and CDR2 sequences are SGHNT and YENEEA. The CDR3 DNA sequence: TGTGCCAGCAGCCCAGGGGGTCGGGGGCAAGCTTTCTTT. Residues: CASSPGGRGQAFF.

The J gene is TRBJ1-2, the V gene TRBV6-4; tentative D call: TRBD1 (5 bases). Trimming pared 6 bases from V and 4 bases from J, leaving 27 bases between. This CDR3 region has 18 residues. Germline V gene data show CDR1 as MRHNA and CDR2 as SNTAGT. The CDR3 region has the DNA TGTGCCAGCAGAGCCAGTGAGGACACACGTAAACAGTTCTATGGCTACACCTTC. It yields the protein CASRASEDTRKQFYGYTF.

The rearrangement uses TRBV7-6 and TRBJ2-1; no definite D call. Germline V CDR1 and CDR2: SGHVS, FNYEAQ. The CDR3 extends over 16 amino acids. V shed 3 bases and J shed 0 bases, with 12 bases lying between them. CDR3 in DNA: TGTGCCAGCAGCTTGAAGTTTGATAGCTCCTACAATGAGCAGTTCTTC. It specifies CASSLKFDSSYNEQFF.

This clone was counted a single time. CDR3 sequence reads: CASSNTPGGTDNQPQHF. CDR3 nucleotide sequence: TGTGCCAGCAGCAATACCCCGGGCGGGACCGACAATCAGCCCCAGCATTTT. The V call is TRBV6-7, the J call TRBJ1-5; D may be TRBD1 (5 bases). TRBV6-7 qualifies as an ORF whose function is uncertain. V was cut by 6 bases and J by 3 bases, with 21 bases left in between. The CDR3 sequence is 17 residues long.

V and J are TRBV29-1 and TRBJ1-2; D unclear. The length of the CDR3 is 14 residues. Trimming cost V 1 base and J 2 bases, with 11 bases left between them. Germline assignment: CDR1 SQVTM and CDR2 ANQGSEA. The CDR3 DNA is TGCAGCGTTGAAGTAGCGCAGCAAAACTATGGCTACACCTTC. It translates to CSVEVAQQNYGYTF. The full variable domain, with the rest looked up from reference TRBV29-1 and TRBJ1-2, is SAVISQKPSRDICQRGTSLTIQCQVDSQVTMMFWYRQQPGQSLTLIATANQGSEATYESGFVIDKFPISRPNLTFSTLTVSNMSPEDSSIYLCSVEVAQQNYGYTFGSGTRLTVV.

The chain links TRBV18 to TRBJ2-5; 8 bases align to TRBD2. The J segment lost 3 bases and the V segment lost 3 bases, leaving 3 bases of the junction unmatched. Germline CDR1 KGHSH, CDR2 LQKENI. This CDR3 contains 14 residues. CDR3 protein: CASSPSLAEETQYF. CDR3 bases: TGTGCCAGCTCACCCTCACTAGCGGAAGAGACCCAGTACTTC.

This clone came up a few times. The chain is built from TRBV4-2 and TRBJ2-7; D is perhaps TRBD2 (6 bases). Trimming removed 3 bases from V and 5 bases from J, with 14 bases in between. Germline-derived CDR1 and CDR2 are LGHNA and YNFKEQ. The CDR3 totals 14 residues. The CDR3 sequence: CASSQGGLNHEQYF. The CDR3 DNA is TGTGCCAGCAGCCAGGGGGGACTCAATCACGAGCAGTACTTC.

This clone was counted between two and nine times. The chain couples TRBV7-9 to TRBJ2-1; possibly TRBD2 for D (6 bases). In germline, CDR1 is SEHNR, CDR2 FQNEAQ (reference sequence). The V gene lost 7 bases and the J gene lost 7 bases, with 14 bases spanning the gap. The CDR3 spans 13 residues. The CDR3 sequence: CASTTGVGNEQFF. CDR3 in DNA: TGTGCCAGCACCACGGGAGTCGGGAATGAGCAGTTCTTC.

The chain links TRBV11-2 to TRBJ2-7; D ambiguous. The V end lost 5 bases, the J end lost 3 bases, and 5 bases lay between the germline ends. The germline V gene encodes CDR1 SGHAT and CDR2 FQNNGV. This CDR3 region has 11 residues. CDR3 sequence (DNA): TGTGCCAGCAGCCCCCTCTACGAGCAGTACTTC. This codes for CASSPLYEQYF.

The chain is built from TRBV19 and TRBJ1-1, with 7 bases fitting TRBD1. The CDR3 loop spans 12 amino acids. Trimming cost V 10 bases and J 5 bases; bases outside gene matches: 7. The germline CDR1 and CDR2 sequences are LNHDA and SQIVND (reference sequence). CDR3 protein: CATRQGQTEAFF. CDR3 bases: TGTGCCACGCGACAGGGCCAGACTGAAGCTTTCTTT.

The CDR3 here is CASSLVVAGNYGYTF. DNA of the CDR3: TGTGCCAGCAGCTTAGTGGTGGCGGGTAACTATGGCTACACCTTC. V usage is TRBV7-9 and J usage is TRBJ1-2; D is ambiguous. Per the germline V gene, CDR1 is SEHNR and CDR2 is FQNEAQ (reference sequence). V was pared by 1 base and J by 1 base, with 10 bases between. This CDR3 has 15 amino acids.

The chain uses TRBV2 and TRBJ2-5; maybe TRBD1 (5 bases). The CDR3 is 12 residues long. In germline, CDR1 is SNHLY, CDR2 FYNNEI. Deletions cut 6 bases from V and 4 bases from J, with 9 bases between. The CDR3 sequence: CASRWTRETQYF. The CDR3, as DNA: TGTGCCAGCAGGTGGACACGAGAGACCCAGTACTTC.

This sequence joins TRBV10-3 and TRBJ2-1; 12 bases align to TRBD2. Germline-derived CDR1 and CDR2 are ENHRY and SYGVKD. J gave up 1 base and V 6 bases, and 10 bases lay outside the gene matches. The CDR3 loop spans 18 amino acids. In nucleotides, the CDR3 is TGTGCCATCAGATCGACTAGCGGGAGTGCTGCGTCCTACAATGAGCAGTTCTTC. Translated, it gives CAIRSTSGSAASYNEQFF.

The count of this clone is one. This chain joins TRBV15 and TRBJ2-3; D possibly corresponds to TRBD2 (6 bases). The germline V gene encodes CDR1 LNHNV and CDR2 YYDKDF (reference sequence). V gave up 3 bases and J gave up 2 bases, with 9 bases separating them. The CDR3 consists of 14 residues. Written as DNA, the CDR3 is TGTGCCACCAGCAGGGGACTTTACACAGATACGCAGTATTTT. Its translation: CATSRGLYTDTQYF.

This rearrangement joins TRBV7-9 to TRBJ2-2; 9 bases fit TRBD2. The CDR3 is 15 amino acids. The V gene end was trimmed by 5 bases and the J gene end by 3 bases; junction bases not matched to a gene: 4. Germline values: CDR1 SEHNR, CDR2 FQNEAQ (reference sequence). Here the CDR3 reads CASSEGLADTGELFF. The CDR3 bases are TGTGCCAGCAGCGAGGGACTAGCCGACACCGGGGAGCTGTTTTTT.